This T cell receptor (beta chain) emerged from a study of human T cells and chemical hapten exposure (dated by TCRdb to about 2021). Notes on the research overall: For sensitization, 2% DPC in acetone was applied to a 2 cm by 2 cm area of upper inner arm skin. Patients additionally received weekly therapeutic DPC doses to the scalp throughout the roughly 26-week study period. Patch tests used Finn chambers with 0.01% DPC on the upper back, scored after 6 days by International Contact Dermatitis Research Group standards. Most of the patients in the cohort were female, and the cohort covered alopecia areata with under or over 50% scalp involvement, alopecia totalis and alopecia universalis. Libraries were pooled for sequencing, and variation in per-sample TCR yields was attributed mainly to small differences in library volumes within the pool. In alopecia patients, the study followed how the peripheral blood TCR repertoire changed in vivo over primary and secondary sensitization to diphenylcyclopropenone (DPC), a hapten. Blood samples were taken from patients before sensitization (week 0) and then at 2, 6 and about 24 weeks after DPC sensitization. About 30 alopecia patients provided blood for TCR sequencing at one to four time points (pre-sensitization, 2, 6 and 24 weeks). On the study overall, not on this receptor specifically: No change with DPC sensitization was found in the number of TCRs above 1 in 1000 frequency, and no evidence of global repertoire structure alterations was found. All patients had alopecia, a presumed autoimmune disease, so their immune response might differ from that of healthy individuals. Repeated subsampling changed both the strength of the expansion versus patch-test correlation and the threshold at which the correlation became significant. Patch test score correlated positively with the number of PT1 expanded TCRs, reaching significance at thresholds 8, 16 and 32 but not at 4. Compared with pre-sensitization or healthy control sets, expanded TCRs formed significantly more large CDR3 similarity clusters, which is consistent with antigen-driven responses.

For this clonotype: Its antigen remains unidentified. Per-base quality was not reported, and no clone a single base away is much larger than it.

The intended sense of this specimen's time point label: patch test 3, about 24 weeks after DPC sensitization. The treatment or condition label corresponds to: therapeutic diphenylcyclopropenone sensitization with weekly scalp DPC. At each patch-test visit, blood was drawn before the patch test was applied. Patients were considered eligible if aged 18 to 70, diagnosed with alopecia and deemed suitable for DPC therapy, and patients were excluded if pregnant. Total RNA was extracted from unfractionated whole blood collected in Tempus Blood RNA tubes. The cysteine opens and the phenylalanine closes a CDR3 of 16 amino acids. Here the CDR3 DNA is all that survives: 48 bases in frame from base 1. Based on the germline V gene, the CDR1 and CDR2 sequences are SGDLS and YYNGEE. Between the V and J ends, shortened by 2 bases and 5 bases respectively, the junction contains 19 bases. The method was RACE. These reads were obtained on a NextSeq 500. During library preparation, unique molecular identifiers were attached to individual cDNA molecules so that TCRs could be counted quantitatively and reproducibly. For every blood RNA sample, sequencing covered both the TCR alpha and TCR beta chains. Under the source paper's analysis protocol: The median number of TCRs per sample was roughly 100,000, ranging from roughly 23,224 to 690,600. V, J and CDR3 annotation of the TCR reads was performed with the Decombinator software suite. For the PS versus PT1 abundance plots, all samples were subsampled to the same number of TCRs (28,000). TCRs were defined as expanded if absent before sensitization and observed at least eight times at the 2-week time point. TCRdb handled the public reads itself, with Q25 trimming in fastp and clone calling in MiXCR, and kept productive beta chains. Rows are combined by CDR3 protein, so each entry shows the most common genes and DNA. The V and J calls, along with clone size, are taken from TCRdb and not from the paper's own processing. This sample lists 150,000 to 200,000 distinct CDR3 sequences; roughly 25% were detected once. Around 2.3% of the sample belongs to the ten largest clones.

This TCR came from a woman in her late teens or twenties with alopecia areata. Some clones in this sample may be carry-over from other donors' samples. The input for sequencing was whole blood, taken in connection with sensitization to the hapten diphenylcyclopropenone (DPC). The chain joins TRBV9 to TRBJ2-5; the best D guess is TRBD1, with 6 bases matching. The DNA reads TGTGCCAGCAGCGTCTTCCCGGGACAAAGGAGGGAGACCCAGTACTTC. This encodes CASSVFPGQRRETQYF.